The present T cell receptor beta chain was sequenced within a study of T cell clonotyping in hematopoietic cell transplantation. Broader study findings: Without cell sorting, CD4 versus CD8 contributions remain unresolved. Pathologically expanded recipient clonotypes increased progressively from day 30 to day 180 as diversity fell.

Only in-frame clones appear in the TCRdb table, and some are missing; sequencing was by immunoSEQ multiplex PCR. In the table there are about 8,000 clones, roughly 80% of which are singletons. CDR1 is MNHEY and CDR2 is SMNVEV in the germline V gene (reference sequence). V lost 6 bases to trimming and J lost 1 base, with 19 bases between them. This CDR3 region has 17 residues. Comment on this clone: No antigen is known for it.

The genes are TRBV27 and TRBJ2-1, with D possibly being TRBD2 (7 bases). This clonotype was sampled from a female patient aged 50-65 years who had an allogeneic stem cell transplant from an unrelated donor, so the T cells may come from the graft donor. Some clones in this sample may be carry-over from other donors' samples. The source was peripheral blood mononuclear cells, collected 180 days after allogeneic stem cell transplant. CDR3 DNA sequence: TGTGCCAGCAGCTTTACAGGGCTGGGGGGGTCCTACAATGAGCAGTTCTTC. Amino acid sequence: CASSFTGLGGSYNEQFF.